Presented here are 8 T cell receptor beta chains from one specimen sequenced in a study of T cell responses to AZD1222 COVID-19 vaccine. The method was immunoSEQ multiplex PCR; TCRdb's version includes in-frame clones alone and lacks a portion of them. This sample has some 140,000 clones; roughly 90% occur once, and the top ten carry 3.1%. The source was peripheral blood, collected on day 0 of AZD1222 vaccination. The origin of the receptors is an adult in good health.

Here the CDR3 DNA reads TGTGCCAGTAGCCACGGGTGGACAGGGAATGGCAATCAGCCCCAGCATTTT. Translating gives CASSHGWTGNGNQPQHF. The gene calls are TRBV19 and TRBJ1-5; 8 bases map to TRBD1. The CDR3 length is 17 residues. With 6 bases clipped from V and 2 bases from J, the junction kept 12 bases outside the gene matches. Germline V CDR1 and CDR2: LNHDA, SQIVND (reference sequence).

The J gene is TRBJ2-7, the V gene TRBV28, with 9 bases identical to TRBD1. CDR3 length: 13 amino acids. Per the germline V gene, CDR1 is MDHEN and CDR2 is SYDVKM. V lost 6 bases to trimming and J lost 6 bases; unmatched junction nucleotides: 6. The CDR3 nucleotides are TGTGCCAGCAGGTCGGGACAGGGAGGCGAGCAGTACTTC. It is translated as CASRSGQGGEQYF.

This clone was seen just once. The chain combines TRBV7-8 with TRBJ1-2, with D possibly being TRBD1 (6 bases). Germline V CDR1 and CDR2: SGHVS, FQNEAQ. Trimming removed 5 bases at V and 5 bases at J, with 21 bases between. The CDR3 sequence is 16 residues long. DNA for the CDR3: TGTGCCAGCAGCCAAGAAATTGGGGGCGCCGGGTATGGCTACACCTTC. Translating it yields CASSQEIGGAGYGYTF.

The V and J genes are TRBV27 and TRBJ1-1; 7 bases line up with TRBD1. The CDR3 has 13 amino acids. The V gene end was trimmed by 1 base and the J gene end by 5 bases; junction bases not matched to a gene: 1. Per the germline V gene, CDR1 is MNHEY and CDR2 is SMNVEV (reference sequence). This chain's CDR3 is CASSLYRGTEAFF. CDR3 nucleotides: TGTGCCAGCAGTTTATACAGGGGAACTGAAGCTTTCTTT.

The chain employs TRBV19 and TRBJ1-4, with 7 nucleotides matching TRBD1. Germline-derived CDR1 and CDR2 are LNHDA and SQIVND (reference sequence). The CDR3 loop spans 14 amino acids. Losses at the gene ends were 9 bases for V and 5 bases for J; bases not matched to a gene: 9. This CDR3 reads CASKGDRTNEKLFF. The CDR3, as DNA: TGTGCCAGCAAGGGGGACAGAACAAATGAAAAACTGTTTTTT.

The CDR3 nucleotides are TGTGCCAGCATCCGCCGAGGGGATTCCATCTATGGCTACACCTTC. This encodes CASIRRGDSIYGYTF. This chain joins TRBV5-6 and TRBJ1-2; D might be TRBD1 (5 bases). CDR1 is SGHDT, CDR2 YYEEEE, per germline. The CDR3 contains 15 residues. V lost 6 bases and J 4 bases, leaving 19 bases between the germline ends. Full variable domain (missing parts from reference TRBV5-6 and TRBJ1-2): DAGVTQSPTHLIKTRGQQVTLRCSPKSGHDTVSWYQQALGQGPQFIFQYYEEEERQRGNFPDRFSGHQFPNYSSELNVNALLLGDSALYLCASIRRGDSIYGYTFGSGTRLTVV.

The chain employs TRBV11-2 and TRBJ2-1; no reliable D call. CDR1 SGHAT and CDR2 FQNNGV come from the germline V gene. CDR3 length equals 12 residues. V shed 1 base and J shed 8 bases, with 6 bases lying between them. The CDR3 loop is CASSLAGYEQFF. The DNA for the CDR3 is TGTGCCAGCAGCTTAGCTGGATATGAGCAGTTCTTC.

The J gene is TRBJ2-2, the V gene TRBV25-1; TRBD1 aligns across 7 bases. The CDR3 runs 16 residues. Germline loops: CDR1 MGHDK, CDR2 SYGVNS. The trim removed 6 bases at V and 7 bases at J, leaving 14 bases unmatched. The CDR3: CASSDLGQGVFGELFF. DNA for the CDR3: TGTGCCAGCAGCGACCTTGGGCAGGGGGTGTTCGGGGAGCTGTTTTTT. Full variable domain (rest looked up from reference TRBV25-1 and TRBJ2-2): EADIYQTPRYLVIGTGKKITLECSQTMGHDKMYWYQQDPGMELHLIHYSYGVNSTEKGDLSSESTVSRIRTEHFPLTLESARPSHTSQYLCASSDLGQGVFGELFFGEGSRLTVL.